This T cell receptor (beta chain) was sequenced in a study of blood T cell repertoires in COVID-19. Study summary: COVID-19 samples collected from the United States, Italy and Spain covered acute and convalescent phases. PBMCs, B-cell-depleted T cells, or T cells provided the cDNA or gDNA that made up the material.

CDR1 is LGHDT and CDR2 is YNNKEL in the germline V gene (reference sequence). Trimming cost V 6 bases and J 4 bases, with 16 bases left between them. This CDR3 is 15 amino acids long. In the study's own analysis: Amplification of reference gene primers provided the estimated nucleated cell counts. Measured with immunoSEQ multiplex PCR; TCRdb has only the in-frame clones, and not every one. V, J and clone size are those of that table, while D and trimming were read from the DNA. The sample has some 390,000 clones; around 84% are singletons. The receptor was derived from a human donor in a cohort sampled during active COVID-19. Sequencing was carried out using peripheral blood. V gene TRBV3-1 (or the pseudogene TRBV3-2) combines with J gene TRBJ1-3, with D hard to call. Here the CDR3 DNA reads TGTGCCAGCAGACCGGAGGTTGGTGAAGGAAACACCATATATTTT. The encoded protein is CASRPEVGEGNTIYF.